This entry lists 4 T cell receptor beta chains sequenced from one sample in a study of T cell changes during pregnancy in multiple sclerosis. TCRdb's table, derived via immunoSEQ multiplex PCR, lists solely in-frame clones and lacks some. The sample has tens of thousands of clones; 96% are singletons. The sequencing used CD8+ T cells from peripheral blood mononuclear cells, collected after pregnancy. Source of these receptors: a female donor with multiple sclerosis, enrolled in a pregnancy study.

The chain combines TRBV2 with TRBJ2-7; the match to TRBD1 covers 8 bases. The CDR3 length is 15 residues. Germline V lookup: CDR1 SNHLY, CDR2 FYNNEI. The trim removed 8 bases at V and 4 bases at J, leaving 13 bases unmatched. The CDR3 DNA reads TGTGCCAGCGCCCCCCCGACAGGGGATGGGTACGAGCAGTACTTC. Translation gives CASAPPTGDGYEQYF.

The CDR3 DNA is TGCAGCGTTGAAAGACTAGCGGGAGAGTTGTACACCGGGGAGCTGTTTTTT. This gives the protein CSVERLAGELYTGELFF. The chain couples TRBV29-1 to TRBJ2-2; 12 positions match TRBD2. V gave up 2 bases and J gave up 3 bases; unmatched junction bases: 7. The CDR3 covers 17 residues. Germline-derived CDR1 and CDR2 are SQVTM and ANQGSEA.

The J gene is TRBJ2-3, the V gene TRBV7-9, with TRBD2 identical over 10 bases. Germline CDR1 and CDR2: SEHNR and FQNEAQ (reference sequence). V was pared by 0 bases and J by 2 bases, with 8 bases of the junction left unmatched. This CDR3 comprises 18 residues. The CDR3 is CASSLAGALAGFTDTQYF. CDR3 in DNA: TGTGCCAGCAGCTTAGCAGGGGCACTAGCGGGGTTCACAGATACGCAGTATTTT. The whole variable domain, remainder taken from reference TRBV7-9 and TRBJ2-3, is DTGVSQNPRHKITKRGQNVTFRCDPISEHNRLYWYRQTLGQGPEFLTYFQNEAQLEKSRLLSDRFSAERPKGSFSTLEIQRTEQGDSAMYLCASSLAGALAGFTDTQYFGPGTRLTVL.

The chain links TRBV4-3 to TRBJ2-3, with 10 positions matching TRBD2. V was pared by 3 bases and J by 0 bases, with 3 bases of the junction left unmatched. Germline-derived CDR1 and CDR2 are LGHNA and YSLEER. The CDR3 has 16 amino acids. This chain's CDR3 is CASSQGTSVSTDTQYF. In nucleotides, the CDR3 is TGCGCCAGCAGCCAGGGGACTAGCGTTAGCACAGATACGCAGTATTTT.